This is a list of T cell receptor beta chains from one sample in a study of CD8+CD57+ T cells in acquired aplastic anemia. A single record per CDR3 protein comes from TCRdb applying MiXCR to the reads. The sample consists of about 200,000 distinct CDR3 sequences, approximately 60% of them appearing once. The material sequenced was sorted CD4+, CD8+, or CD8+CD57+ T cells (not recorded which) from PBMCs. These receptors all stem from a human donor with aplastic anemia. Both conserved end residues are part of each CDR3. The order of the fields is D gene, clone size, J gene, V gene, CDR3 protein, CDR3 DNA. D genes are given only for firm matches. Size values are once, few and many counts, or a class for expanded clones, and some rows have none.

D gene: NA
clone size: NA
J gene: TRBJ1-3
V gene: TRBV7-9
CDR3 protein: CASSLERNTIYF
CDR3 DNA: TGTGCCAGCAGCTTAGAGAGAAACACCATATATTTT

D gene: NA
clone size: NA
J gene: TRBJ1-2
V gene: TRBV2
CDR3 protein: CASSGRQGGYTF
CDR3 DNA: TGTGCCAGCTCCGGCAGGCAGGGCGGCTACACCTTC

D gene: NA
clone size: many
J gene: TRBJ1-5
V gene: TRBV5-8
CDR3 protein: CASSLLQSNQPQHF
CDR3 DNA: TGTGCCAGCAGCTTGTTGCAGAGCAATCAGCCCCAGCATTTT

D gene: NA
clone size: NA
J gene: TRBJ1-2
V gene: TRBV2
CDR3 protein: CASSVRAAGYTF
CDR3 DNA: TGTGCCAGCAGTGTACGGGCAGCCGGCTACACCTTC

D gene: NA
clone size: many
J gene: TRBJ1-2
V gene: TRBV7-9
CDR3 protein: CASSLEGDYYGYTF
CDR3 DNA: TGTGCCAGCAGCTTGGAGGGGGACTACTATGGCTACACCTTC

D gene: NA
clone size: NA
J gene: TRBJ2-5
V gene: TRBV11-3
CDR3 protein: CASSFGQGRETQYF
CDR3 DNA: TGTGCCAGCAGCTTCGGGCAGGGTCGAGAGACCCAGTACTTC

D gene: NA
clone size: NA
J gene: TRBJ1-2
V gene: TRBV15
CDR3 protein: CATSRDQGYYGYTF
CDR3 DNA: TGTGCCACCAGCAGAGACCAGGGATACTATGGCTACACCTTC

D gene: NA
clone size: many
J gene: TRBJ1-3
V gene: TRBV12-3/TRBV12-4
CDR3 protein: CASSPGVSSGNTIYF
CDR3 DNA: TGTGCCAGCAGCCCCGGGGTCTCCTCTGGAAACACCATATATTTT

D gene: NA
clone size: many
J gene: TRBJ1-1
V gene: TRBV12-3/TRBV12-4
CDR3 protein: CASSRTEWEDTEAFF
CDR3 DNA: TGTGCCAGCTCCCGGACCGAGTGGGAGGACACTGAAGCTTTCTTT

D gene: NA
clone size: NA
J gene: TRBJ2-5
V gene: TRBV24-1
CDR3 protein: CATSDPGPAETQYF
CDR3 DNA: TGTGCCACCAGTGACCCGGGGCCCGCAGAGACCCAGTACTTC

D gene: TRBD2
clone size: NA
J gene: TRBJ2-7
V gene: TRBV7-9
CDR3 protein: CASSGGVAYEQYF
CDR3 DNA: TGTGCCAGCAGCGGGGGGGTGGCCTACGAGCAGTACTTC

D gene: NA
clone size: once
J gene: TRBJ1-2
V gene: TRBV10-3
CDR3 protein: CATEGDDYGYTF
CDR3 DNA: TGTGCCACCGAGGGGGACGACTATGGCTACACCTTC

D gene: TRBD2
clone size: NA
J gene: TRBJ2-1
V gene: TRBV20-1
CDR3 protein: CSAVTSGGPSYNEQFF
CDR3 DNA: TGCAGTGCTGTGACTAGCGGGGGACCCTCCTACAATGAGCAGTTCTTC

D gene: TRBD1
clone size: NA
J gene: TRBJ2-7
V gene: TRBV10-3
CDR3 protein: CAISGPDRVGSYEQYF
CDR3 DNA: TGTGCCATCTCCGGGCCAGACAGGGTCGGATCCTACGAGCAGTACTTC

D gene: NA
clone size: once
J gene: TRBJ1-5
V gene: TRBV7-2
CDR3 protein: CASSLWEGQPQHF
CDR3 DNA: TGTGCCAGCAGCTTATGGGAGGGTCAGCCCCAGCATTTT

D gene: NA
clone size: NA
J gene: TRBJ2-7
V gene: TRBV5-1
CDR3 protein: CASSTTRSSYEQYF
CDR3 DNA: TGCGCCAGCAGCACGACGAGGTCCTCCTACGAGCAGTACTTC

D gene: NA
clone size: few
J gene: TRBJ1-3
V gene: TRBV15
CDR3 protein: CATSRDGAGGNTIYF
CDR3 DNA: TGTGCCACCAGCAGAGATGGGGCAGGGGGAAACACCATATATTTT

D gene: NA
clone size: few
J gene: TRBJ2-1
V gene: TRBV15
CDR3 protein: CATSSLDYEQFF
CDR3 DNA: TGTGCCACCAGCAGCCTAGACTATGAGCAGTTCTTC

D gene: TRBD1
clone size: NA
J gene: TRBJ1-4
V gene: TRBV12-3/TRBV12-4
CDR3 protein: CASSETGGGEKLFF
CDR3 DNA: TGTGCCAGCTCGGAGACAGGGGGCGGTGAAAAACTGTTTTTT

D gene: NA
clone size: many
J gene: TRBJ1-1
V gene: TRBV7-9
CDR3 protein: CASSLGGVLAEAFF
CDR3 DNA: TGTGCCAGCAGCTTAGGAGGGGTGCTGGCTGAAGCTTTCTTT

D gene: NA
clone size: few
J gene: TRBJ2-5
V gene: TRBV7-8
CDR3 protein: CAGTVAGQETQYF
CDR3 DNA: TGTGCCGGGACAGTAGCGGGACAAGAGACCCAGTACTTC

D gene: TRBD2
clone size: NA
J gene: TRBJ2-3
V gene: TRBV20-1
CDR3 protein: CSARASGRAADTQYF
CDR3 DNA: TGCAGTGCTAGGGCTAGCGGGAGGGCCGCAGATACGCAGTATTTT

D gene: NA
clone size: few
J gene: TRBJ2-7
V gene: TRBV4-3
CDR3 protein: CASSQVLGAAYEQYF
CDR3 DNA: TGCGCCAGCAGCCAAGTGCTGGGGGCCGCCTACGAGCAGTACTTC

D gene: TRBD2
clone size: NA
J gene: TRBJ2-7
V gene: TRBV29-1
CDR3 protein: CSVTGLAGYYEQYF
CDR3 DNA: TGCAGCGTAACAGGACTAGCGGGGTACTACGAGCAGTACTTC

D gene: NA
clone size: many
J gene: TRBJ2-7
V gene: TRBV5-5
CDR3 protein: CASSLGGAEQYF
CDR3 DNA: TGTGCCAGCAGCTTGGGTGGGGCCGAGCAGTACTTC

D gene: TRBD1
clone size: NA
J gene: TRBJ2-2
V gene: TRBV25-1
CDR3 protein: CASSEWAGGPTGELFF
CDR3 DNA: TGTGCCAGCAGTGAATGGGCAGGGGGCCCCACCGGGGAGCTGTTTTTT

D gene: NA
clone size: many
J gene: TRBJ2-5
V gene: TRBV2
CDR3 protein: CASSESDRHTETQYF
CDR3 DNA: TGTGCCAGCAGTGAATCAGACAGACACACGGAGACCCAGTACTTC

D gene: NA
clone size: NA
J gene: TRBJ2-3
V gene: TRBV20-1
CDR3 protein: CSARDGQNTDTQYF
CDR3 DNA: TGCAGTGCTAGAGATGGACAGAACACAGATACGCAGTATTTT

D gene: NA
clone size: few
J gene: TRBJ1-5
V gene: TRBV27
CDR3 protein: CASSKGLGQPQHF
CDR3 DNA: TGTGCCAGCAGTAAGGGGTTAGGGCAGCCCCAGCATTTT

D gene: TRBD1
clone size: NA
J gene: TRBJ1-1
V gene: TRBV13
CDR3 protein: CASSGQGARNTEAFF
CDR3 DNA: TGTGCCAGCAGCGGACAGGGGGCCCGGAACACTGAAGCTTTCTTT

D gene: TRBD2
clone size: NA
J gene: TRBJ2-3
V gene: TRBV7-9
CDR3 protein: CASSLGTSGGWGTDTQYF
CDR3 DNA: TGTGCCAGCAGCTTGGGGACTAGCGGGGGGTGGGGCACAGATACGCAGTATTTT

D gene: NA
clone size: NA
J gene: TRBJ1-4
V gene: TRBV9
CDR3 protein: CASSVAGGEKLFF
CDR3 DNA: TGTGCCAGCAGCGTAGCTGGGGGAGAAAAACTGTTTTTT

D gene: TRBD1
clone size: few
J gene: TRBJ2-7
V gene: TRBV20-1
CDR3 protein: CSAVELGQGYEQYF
CDR3 DNA: TGCAGTGCTGTTGAACTCGGACAGGGCTACGAGCAGTACTTC

D gene: NA
clone size: NA
J gene: TRBJ1-5
V gene: TRBV10-3
CDR3 protein: CAIGSTVSEQPQHF
CDR3 DNA: TGTGCCATCGGATCCACAGTCTCCGAGCAGCCCCAGCATTTT

D gene: TRBD2
clone size: NA
J gene: TRBJ2-3
V gene: TRBV24-1
CDR3 protein: CATSDLLAGTDTQYF
CDR3 DNA: TGTGCCACCAGTGATTTGCTAGCGGGGACAGATACGCAGTATTTT

D gene: NA
clone size: many
J gene: TRBJ2-7
V gene: TRBV28
CDR3 protein: CASKTKTVYEQYF
CDR3 DNA: TGTGCCAGCAAAACCAAGACTGTTTACGAGCAGTACTTC

D gene: NA
clone size: NA
J gene: TRBJ2-3
V gene: TRBV2
CDR3 protein: CASKMTVSTDTQYF
CDR3 DNA: TGTGCCAGCAAGATGACAGTAAGCACAGATACGCAGTATTTT

D gene: NA
clone size: once
J gene: TRBJ1-2
V gene: TRBV7-3
CDR3 protein: CASSVTGGYTF
CDR3 DNA: TGTGCCAGCAGCGTCACAGGGGGCTACACCTTC

D gene: NA
clone size: few
J gene: TRBJ1-3
V gene: TRBV4-1
CDR3 protein: CASRQRGGVMNTIYF
CDR3 DNA: TGCGCCAGCAGACAAAGGGGGGGGGTTATGAACACCATATATTTT

D gene: TRBD1
clone size: once
J gene: TRBJ1-6
V gene: TRBV20-1
CDR3 protein: CSARVDRVGSPLHF
CDR3 DNA: TGCAGTGCTAGAGTAGACAGGGTCGGGTCACCCCTCCACTTT

D gene: NA
clone size: few
J gene: TRBJ2-7
V gene: TRBV7-9
CDR3 protein: CASSSPEAGRYEQYF
CDR3 DNA: TGTGCCAGCAGCTCGCCGGAGGCAGGGCGCTACGAGCAGTACTTC

D gene: TRBD1
clone size: few
J gene: TRBJ2-7
V gene: TRBV7-6
CDR3 protein: CASNQQGNHEQYF
CDR3 DNA: TGTGCCAGCAACCAACAGGGGAACCACGAGCAGTACTTC

D gene: NA
clone size: NA
J gene: TRBJ2-3
V gene: TRBV5-1
CDR3 protein: CASSLEVSSDTQYF
CDR3 DNA: TGCGCCAGCAGCTTGGAGGTTAGTTCAGATACGCAGTATTTT

D gene: NA
clone size: few
J gene: TRBJ2-5
V gene: TRBV7-2
CDR3 protein: CASSFQGGEETQYF
CDR3 DNA: TGTGCCAGCAGCTTCCAGGGGGGAGAAGAGACCCAGTACTTC